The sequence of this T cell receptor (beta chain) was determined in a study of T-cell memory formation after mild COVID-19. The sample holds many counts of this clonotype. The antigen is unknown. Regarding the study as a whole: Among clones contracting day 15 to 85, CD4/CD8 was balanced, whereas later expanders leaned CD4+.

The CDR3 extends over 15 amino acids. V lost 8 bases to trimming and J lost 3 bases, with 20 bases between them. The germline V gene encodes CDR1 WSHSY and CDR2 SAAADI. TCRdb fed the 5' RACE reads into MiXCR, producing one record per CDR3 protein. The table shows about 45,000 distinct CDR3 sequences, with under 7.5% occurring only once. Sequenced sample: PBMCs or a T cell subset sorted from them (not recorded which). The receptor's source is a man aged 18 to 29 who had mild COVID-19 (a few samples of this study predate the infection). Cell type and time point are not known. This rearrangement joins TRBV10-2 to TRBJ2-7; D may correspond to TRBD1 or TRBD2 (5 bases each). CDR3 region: CASQEPSGTFYEQYF. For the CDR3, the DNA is TGCGCCAGCCAAGAGCCCTCGGGGACCTTCTACGAGCAGTACTTC.